This T cell receptor beta chain was captured by sequencing in a study of PD-1 blockade in classical Hodgkin lymphoma. For the study at large: Patients received nivolumab 3 mg/kg intravenously every 2 weeks.

Findings and caveats of the study: Exclusion removed patients who began nivolumab under 1 year after ASCT. Lower baseline TCR diversity was reported for newly diagnosed patients than for healthy donors.

Trimming took off 4 bases at V and 6 bases at J, with 13 bases between the two ends. The CDR3 loop spans 14 amino acids. Germline CDR1 is LGHNT and CDR2 is FRNRAP. Indicated time point: cycle 4 day 1 (C4D1), after more than five weeks of nivolumab. Brentuximab vedotin exposure varied among the patients, all of whom had relapsed after autologous stem cell transplantation. Responses achieved at best were complete response, partial response or progressive disease. The method was immunoSEQ multiplex PCR; TCRdb's version includes in-frame clones alone and lacks a portion of them. The data contain tens of thousands of clones, more than 80% of them seen just once; the ten biggest clones take up about a tenth. Of note for this clone: Its antigen remains unidentified.

The sequences come from peripheral blood mononuclear cells (PBMCs), collected before the fourth cycle of nivolumab. This receptor was identified in a human donor with classical Hodgkin lymphoma. This chain links TRBV12-5 with TRBJ1-3; D is perhaps TRBD1 (6 bases). CDR3 amino acids: CASGSTGSQNTIYF. In nucleotides, the CDR3 is TGTGCTAGTGGTTCAACAGGGTCCCAAAACACCATATATTTT.